This T cell receptor (beta chain) was captured in a study of cytomegalovirus exposure and HLA in healthy donors. CDR3 length equals 15 residues. Trimming removed 2 bases at V and 6 bases at J, with 17 bases between. The germline V gene has CDR1 MNHNS and CDR2 SASEGT. As regards this clone: No antigen is known for it.

General study results and limits: Subsequent analysis revealed that first-cohort TCR clusters tended to co-occur in the 120 or so validation repertoires. TCR beta chains numbering some 150 were designated cytomegalovirus-associated.

The donors were members of the roughly 130-subject validation cohort (separate from the approximately 670-subject first cohort). Using immunoSEQ multiplex PCR, the repertoire was profiled, and TCRdb retains in-frame clones only, with some absent. The sample holds 150,000 or so clones, around 89% seen once. The TCR sequence derives from a woman in her 30s in good health and CMV-seropositive. This rearrangement joins TRBV6-1 to TRBJ2-7; D is ambiguous. Sequencing was performed on PBMCs. The CDR3 DNA sequence: TGTGCCAGCAGTGAACGGTCGTTAGCTTTAGGCGAGCAGTACTTC. Its translation is CASSERSLALGEQYF.